This TCR beta chain was recorded in a study of T cells after yellow fever vaccination. Study outcomes and limitations: The secondary response was weaker, and its peak arrived faster, on day 5 versus 15.

This clonotype has at least ten counts. What it recognizes is unknown. Germline CDR1 reads SGHTA; CDR2 reads FQGTGA. Trimming took 1 base from V and 6 from J, leaving 9 bases between them. This CDR3 has 14 amino acids. TCRdb re-analysed the 5' RACE reads in MiXCR, keeping a single row per CDR3 protein. Altogether hundreds of thousands of distinct CDR3 sequences are present, roughly 20% being singletons, with the ten largest covering around 17%. The J gene is TRBJ2-2, the V gene TRBV7-3; D ambiguous. This receptor was obtained from a man younger than 35 who received the YFV17D yellow fever vaccine. The sample in question was PBMCs, obtained before the yellow fever booster vaccination. In DNA, the CDR3 is TGTGCCAGCAGCTTAATGGGTAGTCCCGGGGAGCTGTTTTTT. Translated, it gives CASSLMGSPGELFF.